This T cell receptor (beta chain) was documented in a study of beta chain features in type 1 diabetes. In the study overall: In age, gender and cell yields, patients were similar to healthy donors. Study-wide points: Healthy donors had naive, central memory and Treg TCRB repertoires that appeared less similar than those seen among patients. All four CD4+ subsets of Type 1 diabetes patients contained TCRB CDR3s that were moderately but significantly shorter.

As every portion of the isolated RNA was reverse transcribed, the sequencing read expressed TCRB transcripts. Sequenced by immunoSEQ multiplex PCR; TCRdb stores in-frame clones only, minus some. The sample comprises hundreds of thousands of clones, 14% of which are singletons, and about 0.04% rests with the top ten. Germline V gene sequence: CDR1 SEHNR, CDR2 FQNEAQ (reference sequence). The CDR3 runs to 12 residues. V lost 4 bases and J 11 bases, leaving 11 bases between the germline ends. As for this clone: Antigen: not known.

The sequence came from a man aged 30 to 45 in good health. Sequencing was performed on naive CD4+ T cells from blood. The rearrangement uses TRBV7-9 and TRBJ2-2, with D perhaps matching TRBD1 or TRBD2 (5 bases each). CDR3 nucleotide sequence: TGTGCCAGCAGCTGGGGGACCCTTGAGCTGTTTTTT. Its protein product is CASSWGTLELFF.